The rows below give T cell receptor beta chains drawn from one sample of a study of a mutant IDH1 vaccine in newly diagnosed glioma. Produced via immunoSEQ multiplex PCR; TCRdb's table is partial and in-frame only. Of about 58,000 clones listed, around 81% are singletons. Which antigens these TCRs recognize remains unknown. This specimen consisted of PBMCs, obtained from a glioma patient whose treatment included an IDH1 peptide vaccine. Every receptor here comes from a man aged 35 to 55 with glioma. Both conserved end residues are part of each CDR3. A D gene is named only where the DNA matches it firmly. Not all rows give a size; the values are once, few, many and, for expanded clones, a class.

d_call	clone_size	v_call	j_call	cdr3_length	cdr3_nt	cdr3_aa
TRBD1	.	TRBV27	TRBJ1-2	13	TGTGCCAGCAGTGAAAATACGGGACAGAACTACACCTTC	CASSENTGQNYTF
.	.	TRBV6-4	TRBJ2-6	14	TGTGCCAGCAGTCCCGCTCCTGGGGCCAACGTCCTGACTTTC	CASSPAPGANVLTF
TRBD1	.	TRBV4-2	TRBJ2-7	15	TGTGCCAGCACCCCCCTTCCGGGACAGACCGACGAGCAGTACTTC	CASTPLPGQTDEQYF
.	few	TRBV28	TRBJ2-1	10	TGTGCCAGCAGCCGCAATGAGCAGTTCTTC	CASSRNEQFF
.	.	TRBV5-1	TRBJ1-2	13	TGCGCCAGCAGCTTGGAAGGGATCGATGGCTACACCTTC	CASSLEGIDGYTF
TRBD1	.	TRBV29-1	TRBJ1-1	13	TGCAGCGTGACAGGGGTCGGGAACACTGAAGCTTTCTTT	CSVTGVGNTEAFF
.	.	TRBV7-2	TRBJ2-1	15	TGTGCCAGCAGGTTGGACAGAAGCTCCTACAATGAGCAGTTCTTC	CASRLDRSSYNEQFF
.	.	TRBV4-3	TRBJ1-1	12	TGCGCCAGCAGCGATGTTGGGACTGAAGCTTTCTTT	CASSDVGTEAFF
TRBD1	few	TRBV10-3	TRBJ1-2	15	TGTGCCATCAGCCAAACGACAGGGGGCTTCGGTGGCTACACCTTC	CAISQTTGGFGGYTF
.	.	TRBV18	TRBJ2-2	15	TGTGCCAGCTCATTACAGATGTCGGGCACCGGGGAGCTGTTTTTT	CASSLQMSGTGELFF
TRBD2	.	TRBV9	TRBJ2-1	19	TGTGCCAGCAGCGTAGCTACGACTAGCGGGAGGAAGGGCTACAATGAGCAGTTCTTC	CASSVATTSGRKGYNEQFF
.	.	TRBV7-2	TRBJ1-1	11	TGTGCCTGCGGCAGGAACACTGAAGCTTTCTTT	CACGRNTEAFF
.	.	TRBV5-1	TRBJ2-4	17	TGCGCCAGCAGCCCGCTTGGGTCCTCTCTGGCCAAAAACATTCAGTACTTC	CASSPLGSSLAKNIQYF
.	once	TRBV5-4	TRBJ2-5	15	TGTGCCAGCAGCTTGGGGTCTAGGGGGGAAGAGACCCAGTACTTC	CASSLGSRGEETQYF
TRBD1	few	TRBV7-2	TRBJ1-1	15	TGTGCCAGCAGCTTAAGGGGACAGATAAACACTGAAGCTTTCTTT	CASSLRGQINTEAFF
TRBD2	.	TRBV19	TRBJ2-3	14	TGTGCCAGTAGTGCAAAGCGGGGATCAGATACGCAGTATTTT	CASSAKRGSDTQYF
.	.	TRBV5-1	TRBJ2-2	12	TGCGCCAGCAGCTCGGGCACCGGGGAGCTGTTTTTT	CASSSGTGELFF
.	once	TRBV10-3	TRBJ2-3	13	TGTGCCATGGGGGGTCGGGGCACAGATACGCAGTATTTT	CAMGGRGTDTQYF
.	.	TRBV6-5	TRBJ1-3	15	TGTGCCAGCAGCGACAGCGGGGGGCCTGGAAACACCATATATTTT	CASSDSGGPGNTIYF
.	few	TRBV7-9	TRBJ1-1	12	TGTGCCAGCACCCCGGACATGGCTGAAGCTTTCTTT	CASTPDMAEAFF
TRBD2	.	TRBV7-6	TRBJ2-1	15	TGTGCCAGCAGCGGATTAGTGCGGGAGAGGCGTGAGCAGTTCTTC	CASSGLVRERREQFF
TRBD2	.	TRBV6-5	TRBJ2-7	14	TGTGCCAGCGGGCGGGAGGTCGGGGTCTACGAGCAGTACTTC	CASGREVGVYEQYF
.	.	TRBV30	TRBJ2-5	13	TGTGCCTGGAACAAGGGACGTCGCGAGACCCAGTACTTC	CAWNKGRRETQYF
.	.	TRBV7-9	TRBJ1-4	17	TGTGCCATCTCAGGGCGCGCCTCTAAAGTGGAGAATGAAAAACTGTTTTTT	CAISGRASKVENEKLFF
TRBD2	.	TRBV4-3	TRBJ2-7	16	TGCGCCAGCAGCCGAACCACTGGGGCGGGAGGTTACGAGCAGTACTTC	CASSRTTGAGGYEQYF
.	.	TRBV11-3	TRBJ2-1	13	TGTGCCAGCAGCTTAAGCCCGATCGCCGAGCAGTTCTTC	CASSLSPIAEQFF
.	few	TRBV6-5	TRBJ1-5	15	TGTGCCAGCAGTTACTCGGGAGGGCAGGGACAGCCCCAGCATTTT	CASSYSGGQGQPQHF
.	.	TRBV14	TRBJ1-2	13	TGTGCCAGCAGCCAAGATTTAGAGGGTGGCTACACCTTC	CASSQDLEGGYTF
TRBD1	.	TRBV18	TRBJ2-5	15	TGTGCCAGCTCACCGGGCCCTGGGACAGAAGAGACCCAGTACTTC	CASSPGPGTEETQYF
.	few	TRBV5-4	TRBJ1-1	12	TGTGCCAGCAGCTTGGATGACACTGAAGCTTTCTTT	CASSLDDTEAFF
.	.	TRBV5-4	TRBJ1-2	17	TGTGCCAGCAGCCCCTCGGGGGGCAGGGCCTATAACTATGGCTACACCTTC	CASSPSGGRAYNYGYTF
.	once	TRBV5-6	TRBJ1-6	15	TGTGCCAGCAGCTTGGGGCATCTCAATAATTCACCCCTCCACTTT	CASSLGHLNNSPLHF
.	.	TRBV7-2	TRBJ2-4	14	TGTGCCAGCAGCCGACTAGAAATCAGCAACATTCAGTACTTC	CASSRLEISNIQYF
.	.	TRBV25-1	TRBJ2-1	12	TGTGCCAGCAGCAGGGTGGGAAATGAGCAGTTCTTC	CASSRVGNEQFF
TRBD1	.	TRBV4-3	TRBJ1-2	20	TGCGCCAGCAGCCAATCCTTGACCGGAAGGGGACAGGGCGCGGACTATGGCTACACCTTC	CASSQSLTGRGQGADYGYTF
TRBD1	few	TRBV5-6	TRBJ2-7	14	TGTGCCAGCAGTTGGACAGGGGGCCGCTACGAGCAGTACTTC	CASSWTGGRYEQYF
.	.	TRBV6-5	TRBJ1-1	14	TGTGCCAGCAGTTACTCCCCCATGGACACTGAAGCTTTCTTT	CASSYSPMDTEAFF
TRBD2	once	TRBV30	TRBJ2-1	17	TGTGCCTGGAGTGTAAATAGCGGGGCCCAAACCTACAATGAGCAGTTCTTC	CAWSVNSGAQTYNEQFF
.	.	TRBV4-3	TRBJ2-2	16	TGCGCCAGCAGCCAAGTTCGAGGGTTGGGCACCGGGGAGCTGTTTTTT	CASSQVRGLGTGELFF
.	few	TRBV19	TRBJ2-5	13	TGTGCCAGTAGTAAACATACCCAAGAGACCCAGTACTTC	CASSKHTQETQYF
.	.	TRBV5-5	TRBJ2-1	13	TGTGCCAGCAGCTTGATCCGACATGGTGAGCAGTTCTTC	CASSLIRHGEQFF
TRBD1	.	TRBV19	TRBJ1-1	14	TGTGCCAGTAGTTTCGGGACAGGGGGCACTGAAGCTTTCTTT	CASSFGTGGTEAFF
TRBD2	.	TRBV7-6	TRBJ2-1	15	TGTGCCAGCAGTTGGACTAGCGGGGGGGTAGCCGAGCAGTTCTTC	CASSWTSGGVAEQFF
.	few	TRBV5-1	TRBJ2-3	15	TGCGCCAGCAACCTTGGGACTTCTAGCACAGATACGCAGTATTTT	CASNLGTSSTDTQYF
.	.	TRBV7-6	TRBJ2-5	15	TGTGCCAGCAGCTTACACCGGCTAAGCCAAGAGACCCAGTACTTC	CASSLHRLSQETQYF